Here is one T cell receptor beta chain with its context. Profiling relied on immunoSEQ multiplex PCR, and the TCRdb table lists in-frame clones only, not all of them. The sample includes about 50,000 clones, about 92% seen only once; the top ten take roughly 6%. This record belongs to a study of OX40 agonist ivuxolimab in advanced cancers. This TCR was sampled from an adult with an advanced solid tumor such as melanoma, head and neck, liver or kidney cancer. Sequencing used CD4+ or CD8+ T cells sorted from blood, obtained in a trial of the OX40 agonist ivuxolimab.

CDR3 DNA: TGTGCCAGCAGTTCCACCTCCGGGGGCCTCAATGAGCAGTTCTTC. It is translated as CASSSTSGGLNEQFF. The chain couples TRBV6-6 to TRBJ2-1; D is perhaps TRBD1 or TRBD2 (6 bases each). CDR1 is MNHNY and CDR2 is SVGAGI in the germline V gene (reference sequence). The CDR3 covers 15 residues. V shed 4 bases and J shed 6 bases, with 16 bases lying between them.